A single sample gave rise to the 29 T cell receptor beta chains below, sequenced in a study of T cell responses to AZD1222 COVID-19 vaccine. Sequencing used immunoSEQ multiplex PCR; TCRdb keeps in-frame clones, though not all of them. The data show tens of thousands of clones, around 80% seen once. Sequenced here: peripheral blood, sampled on day 0 of AZD1222 vaccination. These receptors originate from an adult in good health.

The V and J genes are TRBV5-1 and TRBJ2-1; maybe TRBD2 (6 bases). Germline V gene data show CDR1 as SGHRS and CDR2 as YFSETQ. With 0 bases removed from V and 4 bases from J, the gap between germline ends came to 8 bases. This CDR3 is built from 14 residues. The CDR3: CASSLGGDYNEQFF. DNA of the CDR3: TGCGCCAGCAGCTTGGGCGGGGATTACAATGAGCAGTTCTTC.

The V gene is TRBV28, the J gene TRBJ2-3, with TRBD2 matching 7 bases. Per germline, CDR1 MDHEN and CDR2 SYDVKM. The CDR3 sequence is 11 residues long. V dropped 9 bases and J dropped 7; count of bases not matched to a gene: 4. This CDR3 reads CASDGGNTQYF. The DNA of the CDR3 is TGTGCCAGTGACGGGGGGAATACGCAGTATTTT. Looking up the rest from reference TRBV28 and TRBJ2-3 gives the full variable domain: DVKVTQSSRYLVKRTGEKVFLECVQDMDHENMFWYRQDPGLGLRLIYFSYDVKMKEKGDIPEGYSVSREKKERFSLILESASTNQTSMYLCASDGGNTQYFGPGTRLTVL.

This chain uses TRBV7-9 with TRBJ2-1, with D hard to call. The CDR3 has 15 amino acids. The V end was cut by 5 bases, the J end by 0 bases, with 11 bases between. Germline loops: CDR1 SEHNR, CDR2 FQNEAQ (reference sequence). The CDR3 nucleotides read TGTGCCAGCAGCCCCATACTGAGCTCCTACAATGAGCAGTTCTTC. Translation gives CASSPILSSYNEQFF.

The chain recombines TRBV7-3 with TRBJ2-1, with TRBD1 as a possible D gene (5 bases). This CDR3 region has 14 residues. V lost 5 bases and J lost 0, with 8 bases in between. Germline loops: CDR1 SGHTA, CDR2 FQGTGA. The CDR3 sequence: CASSRGSSYNEQFF. For the CDR3, the DNA is TGTGCCAGCAGCAGGGGTAGCTCCTACAATGAGCAGTTCTTC. Supplemented by reference TRBV7-3 and TRBJ2-1, the full variable domain reads GAGVSQTPSNKVTEKGKYVELRCDPISGHTALYWYRQSLGQGPEFLIYFQGTGAADDSGLPNDRFFAVRPEGSVSTLKIQRTERGDSAVYLCASSRGSSYNEQFFGPGTRLTVL.

The chain is built from TRBV5-1 and TRBJ2-3, with D hard to call. The CDR3 spans 13 residues. The V gene's germline CDR1 is SGHRS and CDR2 YFSETQ. V gave up 1 base and J gave up 0 bases, with 3 bases separating them. The CDR3 sequence is CASSLQSTDTQYF. CDR3 DNA sequence: TGCGCCAGCAGCTTGCAAAGCACAGATACGCAGTATTTT.

The chain couples TRBV7-2 to TRBJ1-2, with 11 bases identical to TRBD1. The CDR3 consists of 15 residues. The V and J ends lost 5 bases and 7 bases, in that order; junction bases with no gene match: 9. The germline V gene encodes CDR1 SGHTA and CDR2 FQGNSA. This CDR3 is CASSQPGQGGAGYTF. DNA of the CDR3: TGTGCCAGCAGCCAACCGGGACAGGGGGGGGCTGGCTACACCTTC.

This chain joins TRBV18 and TRBJ1-5; D not certain. V was cut by 3 bases and J by 8 bases, with 11 bases left in between. This CDR3 spans 13 amino acids. Germline CDR1 and CDR2: KGHSH and LQKENI. The CDR3 nucleotides read TGTGCCAGCTCACCGACAATAGAGGAGCCCCAGCATTTT. It codes for CASSPTIEEPQHF.

The V and J genes are TRBV3-1 (or the pseudogene TRBV3-2) and TRBJ2-7, with 7 positions matching TRBD2. Germline CDR1 reads LGHDT; CDR2 reads YNNKEL (reference sequence). The CDR3 sequence is 15 residues long. J gave up 2 bases and V 1 base, and 5 bases lay outside the gene matches. CDR3 nucleotide sequence: TGTGCCAGCAGCCAAGTAGGGGAGGGACCCTACGAGCAGTACTTC. It codes for CASSQVGEGPYEQYF.

The gene calls are TRBV6-1 and TRBJ1-2; 11 nucleotides match TRBD1. CDR1 is MNHNS and CDR2 is SASEGT in the germline V gene. V dropped 3 bases and J dropped 8; count of bases not matched to a gene: 5. This CDR3 has 14 amino acids. CDR3 bases: TGTGCCAGCAGTGAGGGACAGGGGGTAAGAGGCTACACCTTC. Translation: CASSEGQGVRGYTF.

The chain combines TRBV7-8 with TRBJ2-5; TRBD2 matches at 12 bases. The CDR3 runs to 16 residues. V trimming: 5 bases; J trimming: 3 bases; junction bases outside the gene matches: 7. Germline V gives CDR1 SGHVS, CDR2 FQNEAQ. The DNA for the CDR3 is TGTGCCAGCAGCCCTACTAGCGGGAGGTCTAAAGAGACCCAGTACTTC. This translates into CASSPTSGRSKETQYF.

The sample holds one count of this clone. This sequence joins TRBV15 and TRBJ2-5, with 10 bases that match TRBD1. Germline V gene data show CDR1 as LNHNV and CDR2 as YYDKDF (reference sequence). J gave up 1 base and V 1 base, and 3 bases lay outside the gene matches. This CDR3 contains 16 residues. CDR3 amino acids: CATSRGDRGVQETQYF. The CDR3 bases are TGTGCCACCAGCAGAGGGGACAGGGGTGTCCAAGAGACCCAGTACTTC.

The V gene is TRBV5-1, the J gene TRBJ2-7; D ambiguous. CDR1 is SGHRS and CDR2 is YFSETQ in the germline V gene. CDR3 length: 13 amino acids. Trimming left V 5 bases short and J 1 base short, with 10 bases between. CDR3 DNA sequence: TGCGCCAGCAGGGTGGCCGAATCCTACGAGCAGTACTTC. Its translation: CASRVAESYEQYF.

With respect to this clone: The germline gene is not matched at one end of the junction; a read error may be the cause. The CDR3 nucleotides are TGTGCCAGCAGTTTAGGAGCGGGGGGGAGCTCCTACGAGCAGTACTTC. This encodes CASSLGAGGSSYEQYF. The chain combines TRBV7-2 with TRBJ2-7; 10 nucleotides align to TRBD2. Germline loops: CDR1 SGHTA, CDR2 FQGNSA. The CDR3 has 16 residues.

The chain links TRBV19 to TRBJ2-7; the match to TRBD1 covers 7 bases. Trimming at V came to 5 bases and at J to 4 bases, leaving 11 bases not matched to a gene. Germline loops: CDR1 LNHDA, CDR2 SQIVND (reference sequence). The CDR3 spans 15 residues. The CDR3, as DNA: TGTGCCAGTAGTTCCCTCGACAGGGAACTATACGAGCAGTACTTC. Translated, it gives CASSSLDRELYEQYF.

This chain uses TRBV24-1 with TRBJ2-1; 7 bases line up with TRBD2. Trimming at V came to 0 bases and at J to 8 bases, leaving 3 bases not matched to a gene. The CDR3 consists of 14 residues. Germline-derived CDR1 and CDR2 are KGHDR and SFDVKD. CDR3 sequence reads: CATSDLGLVDEQFF. CDR3 in DNA: TGTGCCACCAGTGATTTGGGACTAGTTGATGAGCAGTTCTTC.

The chain uses TRBV7-2 and TRBJ1-5; no clear D. CDR1 is SGHTA and CDR2 is FQGNSA in the germline V gene. There are 14 residues in the CDR3. Trimming shortened V by 1 base and J by 7 bases, and 11 bases separated the two germline ends. The CDR3 loop reads CASSLGGPPQPQHF. The CDR3 DNA sequence: TGTGCCAGCAGCTTAGGAGGTCCCCCACAGCCCCAGCATTTT.

This clone was recorded once. This chain uses TRBV5-6 with TRBJ2-2; D perhaps matches TRBD2 (6 bases). Trimming shortened V by 3 bases and J by 6 bases, and 9 bases separated the two germline ends. The CDR3 has 13 residues. Germline CDR1 reads SGHDT; CDR2 reads YYEEEE. The CDR3 reads CASSYASAGELFF. The DNA for the CDR3 is TGTGCCAGCAGCTATGCTAGCGCCGGGGAGCTGTTTTTT.

This clone is a singleton in its sample. This chain joins TRBV30 and TRBJ1-2; D is unresolved. Trimming shortened V by 2 bases and J by 8 bases, and 12 bases separated the two germline ends. Germline-derived CDR1 and CDR2 are GTSNPN and SVGIG (reference sequence). The CDR3 consists of 12 residues. This chain's CDR3 is CAWSPGLGGYTF. CDR3 nucleotides: TGTGCCTGGAGTCCAGGCCTCGGGGGCTACACCTTC.

The V call is TRBV5-5, the J call TRBJ1-4; TRBD1 aligns across 8 bases. Germline CDR1 reads SGHKS; CDR2 reads YYEKEE (reference sequence). V trimming: 6 bases; J trimming: 8 bases; junction bases outside the gene matches: 12. This CDR3 has 15 residues. For the CDR3, the DNA is TGTGCCAGCACGAGAGCAGGGGGCGATAGCGAAAAACTGTTTTTT. Residues: CASTRAGGDSEKLFF.

The V gene is TRBV3-1 (or the pseudogene TRBV3-2), the J gene TRBJ2-7; 10 bases map to TRBD1. Germline assignment: CDR1 LGHDT and CDR2 YNNKEL (reference sequence). With 5 bases clipped from V and 2 bases from J, the junction kept 12 bases outside the gene matches. The CDR3 is 17 residues long. The DNA for the CDR3 is TGTGCCAGCAGCAGCCGGGACAGGGGATTCGGGACCTACGAGCAGTACTTC. Its protein product is CASSSRDRGFGTYEQYF.

The chain couples TRBV28 to TRBJ2-1; TRBD2 matches 9 bases. CDR3 length equals 17 residues. V lost 1 base to trimming and J lost 3 bases; unmatched junction nucleotides: 7. Germline V gene data show CDR1 as MDHEN and CDR2 as SYDVKM. The CDR3 region is CASSLLSSGENYNEQFF. The CDR3 coding sequence is TGTGCCAGCAGTTTATTGTCTAGCGGGGAAAACTACAATGAGCAGTTCTTC. Variable domain in full (rest from reference TRBV28 and TRBJ2-1): DVKVTQSSRYLVKRTGEKVFLECVQDMDHENMFWYRQDPGLGLRLIYFSYDVKMKEKGDIPEGYSVSREKKERFSLILESASTNQTSMYLCASSLLSSGENYNEQFFGPGTRLTVL.

This chain connects TRBV4-3 to TRBJ2-7; D is unclear. This CDR3 has 15 residues. Germline CDR1 LGHNA, CDR2 YSLEER. Trimming pared 0 bases from V and 2 bases from J, leaving 11 bases between. CDR3 loop: CASSQEVGLTYEQYF. CDR3 coding DNA: TGCGCCAGCAGCCAAGAAGTAGGTCTGACCTACGAGCAGTACTTC.

The chain carries TRBV2 and TRBJ2-3; D gene unclear. Per germline, CDR1 SNHLY and CDR2 FYNNEI. CDR3 length: 14 residues. Trimming took off 6 bases at V and 6 bases at J, with 16 bases between the two ends. CDR3 in DNA: TGTGCCAGCAGACACCCTTTAAAAGCGGATACGCAGTATTTT. Translating it yields CASRHPLKADTQYF.

The V and J genes are TRBV5-6 and TRBJ2-2, with unresolved D. Trimming stripped 4 bases from V and 5 bases from J, with 12 bases between. The V gene's germline CDR1 is SGHDT and CDR2 YYEEEE. The CDR3 extends over 14 amino acids. The CDR3 coding sequence is TGTGCCAGCAGCGTGCCCCCCGGGACCGGGGAGCTGTTTTTT. Translated: CASSVPPGTGELFF. Based on the CDR3 plus reference TRBV5-6 and TRBJ2-2, the full variable domain is DAGVTQSPTHLIKTRGQQVTLRCSPKSGHDTVSWYQQALGQGPQFIFQYYEEEERQRGNFPDRFSGHQFPNYSSELNVNALLLGDSALYLCASSVPPGTGELFFGEGSRLTVL.

This chain uses TRBV29-1 with TRBJ1-4; D call uncertain. There are 12 residues in the CDR3. Trimming removed 7 bases at V and 8 bases at J, with 14 bases between. The V gene's germline CDR1 is SQVTM and CDR2 ANQGSEA. For the CDR3, the DNA is TGCAGCGGTCGCTCCGATGACGAAAAACTGTTTTTT. This encodes CSGRSDDEKLFF.

In DNA form, the CDR3 reads TGCAGCGTTAATTTAGGGACCCCATCCTACGAGCAGTACTTC. Amino acid sequence: CSVNLGTPSYEQYF. The rearrangement joins TRBV29-1 to TRBJ2-7, with D perhaps matching TRBD1 or TRBD2 (5 bases each). Germline loops: CDR1 SQVTM, CDR2 ANQGSEA. This CDR3 contains 14 residues. Trimming removed 5 bases at V and 1 base at J, with 15 bases between.

The rearrangement uses TRBV10-1 and TRBJ1-3; D unclear. The CDR3 is made up of 14 amino acids. V shed 10 bases and J shed 0 bases, with 13 bases lying between them. Germline CDR1 WNHNN, CDR2 SYGVQD (reference sequence). The CDR3 is CATRPPSSGNTIYF. For the CDR3, the DNA is TGCGCCACCCGGCCACCAAGCTCTGGAAACACCATATATTTT.

The chain employs TRBV20-1 and TRBJ2-1; TRBD2 agrees at 14 bases. CDR1 and CDR2 from the germline V gene are DFQATT and SNEGSKA (reference sequence). The CDR3 covers 16 residues. Trimming took 3 bases from V and 6 from J; bases not matched to a gene: 7. The CDR3 loop reads CSASHSGTSGSNEQFF. The CDR3 DNA follows: TGCAGTGCTAGTCACTCCGGGACTAGCGGGAGCAATGAGCAGTTCTTC.

The chain is built from TRBV6-1 and TRBJ2-1; either TRBD1 or TRBD2 may fit D (5 bases each). CDR3 length equals 15 residues. The V gene's germline CDR1 is MNHNS and CDR2 SASEGT. V lost 1 base and J 0 bases, leaving 7 bases between the germline ends. CDR3 loop: CASSEEGSSYNEQFF. CDR3 nucleotides: TGTGCCAGCAGTGAAGAGGGGAGCTCCTACAATGAGCAGTTCTTC.